This TCR beta chain emerged from a study of control samples from healthy donors and cancer patients. Deletions cut 3 bases from V and 5 bases from J, with 11 bases between. This CDR3 has 13 residues. Looked up from germline, CDR1 is DFQATT and CDR2 is SNEGSKA (reference sequence). Repertoires were generated with immunoSEQ multiplex PCR, while TCRdb's copy carries only in-frame clones and drops some. The table includes around 55,000 clones, approximately 86% detected once. This chain joins TRBV20-1 and TRBJ2-1; D ambiguous. Input material: blood. The TCR comes from a man aged 45-65 years in good health. The CDR3: CSASIVTNNEQFF. CDR3 bases: TGCAGTGCTAGTATCGTGACGAACAATGAGCAGTTCTTC.